This TCR beta chain was documented in a study of blood T cells in healthy people across ages. The CDR3 length is 16 residues. The germline CDR1 and CDR2 sequences are SGDLS and YYNGEE. V was clipped by 2 bases and J by 2 bases, with 17 bases between them. In its sample, this clonotype was seen a few times. With a J-beta primer mix and a sample-barcoded 5' primer, a second PCR ran about 6 to 11 cycles. From the 5' RACE reads, TCRdb called clonotypes with MiXCR, one entry per CDR3 protein. The sample holds over a million distinct CDR3 sequences, about 43% seen once. The chain combines TRBV9 with TRBJ2-7; tentatively, D is TRBD1 or TRBD2 (5 bases each). The sequenced material came from blood. The TCR originated in a woman aged 18-29 years in good health. CDR3 sequence: CASSVSWDLYTYEQYF. CDR3 DNA sequence: TGTGCCAGCAGCGTCAGTTGGGACCTCTACACCTACGAGCAGTACTTC.